One T cell receptor beta chain is described in this entry. Its antigen specificity is not known. Per-base qualities were not stored, and no clone one base away is much larger. In the ophthalmopathy patients, disease was moderately to severely active, with a Clinical Activity Score of 3 or more, a NOSPECS grade of 4 or more, and a duration of less than 3 months. Patients with uncontrolled infections, other autoimmune diseases, pregnancy or lactation were excluded. Diagnoses were established on the basis of clinical symptoms, serum thyroxine and TRAb, thyroid ultrasound, and orbital computed tomography. PBMCs were isolated from 8 to 10 ml of fresh peripheral blood by Ficoll-Paque density gradient centrifugation. Trizol reagent was used to extract total RNA, and RNA quality was then checked on an Agilent 2100 Bioanalyzer. This specimen belongs to a study of T cells in Graves' hyperthyroidism and ophthalmopathy (dated 2019 in TCRdb). For context, the study as a whole: Peripheral blood samples were taken at initial diagnosis, before any treatment was given. In addition, the study compared T-cell repertoires in thyroid tissue and in blood from roughly 6 Graves' hyperthyroidism patients. Whether ophthalmopathy could be predicted prospectively was tested in an independent validation cohort made up of fewer than 20 hyperthyroidism patients plus 17 patients who later progressed to ophthalmopathy. The paper reports TCR Vbeta CDR3 sequencing of 130 to 150 peripheral blood samples: 40 to 45 ophthalmopathy, fewer than 80 hyperthyroidism and approximately 17 progressor patients. For training and testing, the roughly 93 patients in the discovery cohort were randomly divided in a 7:3 ratio. To identify TCR V-J signatures that set the groups apart, the researchers used a discovery cohort of more than 95 patients, made up of around 42 with Graves' ophthalmopathy and approximately 57 with stable Graves' hyperthyroidism. Following sampling, methimazole starting at 30 mg daily was given to hyperthyroidism patients, and high-dose intravenous methylprednisolone was given to ophthalmopathy patients. General findings and caveats noted by the study authors: A model built on a 13 V-J signature distinguished ophthalmopathy from stable hyperthyroidism, reaching roughly 88% sensitivity and about 81% specificity in cross-validation and 80%/75% in testing. Blood samples also contained most of the expanded thyroid clonotypes (frequency above 0.001), which suggests that blood repertoires may reflect thyroid immune responses. During validation, the model predicted progression to ophthalmopathy a median of approximately 6.5 months ahead of onset, with approximately 70% sensitivity and 72.22% specificity. Sample size was not statistically predetermined, and investigators were not blinded to group allocation.

The TCR beta CDR3 regions were amplified from RNA transcripts. A first-round RT-PCR of the TCR CDR3 used the HTBI primer set with the Qiagen OneStep RT-PCR kit. Libraries were constructed in a second round of multiplex PCR, after which size selection and purification were carried out. The libraries were sequenced on an Illumina HiSeq2000 using paired-end 100 bp reads. In the source study's methods: SOAPnuke was used to process the raw data, throwing out any read that contained adapters or uncalled bases, had a mean Phred below 15, or lacked an exact constant-primer or identifier match. High-quality paired reads were merged using COPE v1.2.5, and each unique nucleotide sequence was defined as a clonotype. MiTCR v1.1 was used to align the clonotypes against IMGT TRBV, TRBD and TRBJ reference segments. Only V-J combinations with frequency above 0.0001, covering about 99% of repertoires, were analysed. A TCS score was defined as the ratio between F50 (clonal expansion) and ExV (chaos), using BLOSUM62-based TCRdist between CDR3 peptides within each V-J. Welch's t-statistics and random forest reduced around 550 V-J features to roughly 13, which were used in a naive Bayes classifier (R e1071). TCRdb applied fastp at Q25 and MiXCR to the public reads, then kept only in-frame beta chains. Every entry covers one CDR3 protein and lists the most common genes and DNA from its rows. What appears here as the V and J calls and clone size reflects TCRdb's work, not the paper's. The sample table lists approximately 400,000 distinct CDR3 sequences, roughly 15% of them with a count of one. Together, the top ten hold 15% to 20% of the sample.

The material sequenced was blood. This TCR was recovered from a woman between 25 and 40 years old with Graves' ophthalmopathy.

The CDR3 corresponds to CASGLVVLQPNSPLHF. The nucleotides read TGTGCTAGTGGTTTGGTAGTGTTACAGCCTAATTCACCCCTCCACTTT. The chain links TRBV12-5 with TRBJ1-6; the D gene is not confidently resolved. The V end loses 0 bases and the J end loses 6 bases, and a stretch of 12 bases separates them. There are 16 amino acids in the CDR3, from cysteine to phenylalanine inclusive. This entry keeps only the CDR3 DNA: 48 bases, framed from base 1. CDR1 and CDR2 are read off the germline V gene as LGHNT and FRNRAP.